The source of this TCR beta chain is a study of vaccination and CD4 T cells after COVID-19. About the research overall: Six males and four females constituted the convalescent cohort, two of whom were Hispanic.

General study findings and limits: The study found median SARS-CoV-2-reactive clonotypes rising from approximately 21 to 38, not significantly.

Documented treatment: roughly 10-day PBMC culture with coronavirus spike peptide pools or control peptides (ViraFEST assay). After culture for approximately 10 days, isolation of CD4+ T cells was performed by negative selection. This clonotype showed up just a few times. Its antigen is unidentified. Sequencing of DNA taken from cultured CD4+ T cells relied on the Oncomine TCR Beta short-read assay. TCRdb re-called the PCR reads with MiXCR, one entry per CDR3 protein. The table has about 17,000 distinct CDR3 sequences, roughly 60% seen once. Sequencing input: CD4+ T cells from blood, cultured in vitro. The TCR originated in a human donor who had recovered from COVID-19.

CDR3 loop: CSARLDTQYF. CDR3 nucleotides: TGCAGTGCTAGATTGGATACGCAGTATTTT. The genes are TRBV20-1 and TRBJ2-3; D uncertain. V was shortened by 2 bases and J by 6 bases, with 3 bases between the two germline ends. This CDR3 is built from 10 residues. Germline CDR1 is DFQATT and CDR2 is SNEGSKA (reference sequence).